Shown below are 5 T cell receptor beta chains from a single sample sequenced in a study of T cells in Graves' hyperthyroidism and ophthalmopathy. RNA transcripts provided the source from which TCR beta CDR3 regions were amplified. The HTBI set primed first-round TCR CDR3 RT-PCR. Using its own MiXCR run on the multiplex PCR reads, TCRdb lists one record per CDR3 protein. This sample yields 400,000 to 550,000 distinct CDR3 sequences, of which roughly 25% are seen a single time; around 10% belongs to the top ten. Sequencing was performed on blood. The receptors originated from a woman aged 25 to 39 with Graves' ophthalmopathy.

CDR3 loop: CASSTLTQRLGAFF. The CDR3 nucleotides read TGTGCCAGCAGTACCTTAACTCAAAGGTTGGGAGCTTTCTTT. The chain links TRBV28 to TRBJ1-1, with D unclear. The CDR3 sequence is 14 residues long. The V gene's germline CDR1 is MDHEN and CDR2 SYDVKM. The V end lost 5 bases, the J end lost 10 bases, and 20 bases lay between the germline ends.

This clonotype was seen at least ten times. The V call is TRBV27, the J call TRBJ2-7; weak D call: TRBD2 (5 bases). Looked up from germline, CDR1 is MNHEY and CDR2 is SMNVEV (reference sequence). This CDR3 is built from 14 residues. Trimming left V 6 bases short and J 3 bases short, with 15 bases between. CDR3 protein: CASSPDLNSYEQYF. CDR3 DNA sequence: TGTGCCAGCAGCCCGGACTTGAACAGCTACGAGCAGTACTTC.

The chain has TRBV12-3 or TRBV12-4 and TRBJ1-6; 11 bases align to TRBD1. The CDR3 is 14 residues long. After removal of 6 bases from V and 9 bases from J, the junction contained 4 bases not matched to a gene. The CDR3 DNA sequence: TGTGCCAGCAGCCGAGGACAGGGGGCTTCACCCCTCCACTTT. Amino acids: CASSRGQGASPLHF.

This rearrangement joins TRBV27 to TRBJ1-5; the D gene is possibly TRBD1 (5 bases). This CDR3 is built from 18 residues. Germline V CDR1 and CDR2: MNHEY, SMNVEV (reference sequence). Trimming took 1 base from V and 2 from J, leaving 18 bases between them. Here the CDR3 reads CASSLFSVGDRGNQPQHF. CDR3 DNA sequence: TGTGCCAGCAGTTTATTCTCGGTAGGGGACCGCGGCAATCAGCCCCAGCATTTT.

The rearrangement links TRBV29-1 to TRBJ2-2, with 10 bases fitting TRBD1. Germline CDR1 reads SQVTM; CDR2 reads ANQGSEA. The CDR3 sequence is 16 residues long. V lost 5 bases, J lost 3 bases, and 9 bases stayed unmatched. CDR3 region: CSVKFYGTGDTGELFF. CDR3 coding DNA: TGCAGCGTTAAATTTTACGGGACAGGGGACACCGGGGAGCTGTTTTTT.